This T cell receptor beta chain appears in the sequencing data of a study of blood T cell repertoires in COVID-19. Study details: Researchers got acute and convalescent COVID-19 samples from the United States, Italy and Spain.

CDR3 length equals 14 residues. Germline values: CDR1 SNHLY, CDR2 FYNNEI. The V end was cut by 8 bases, the J end by 2 bases, with 15 bases between. In the original processing: From reference gene primer amplification, estimates of nucleated cell counts were derived. The table came from immunoSEQ multiplex PCR; TCRdb's copy has only in-frame clones and leaves some out. The D gene and trimming were derived from the DNA, and the V and J assignments and clone size from that table. The data contain about 99,000 clones, around 88% of them seen just once; the ten biggest clones take up roughly 2.1%. Recruited during active infection, patients (from Seattle) were subsequently followed longitudinally.

The source of this sequence is a man aged 45-65 years with COVID-19, enrolled during active disease. The rearrangement uses TRBV2 and TRBJ1-1, with D possibly TRBD1 on 6 matching bases. The source material was peripheral blood. CDR3: CASGRAGGNTEAFF. CDR3 bases: TGTGCCAGCGGCCGAGCGGGGGGCAACACTGAAGCTTTCTTT.